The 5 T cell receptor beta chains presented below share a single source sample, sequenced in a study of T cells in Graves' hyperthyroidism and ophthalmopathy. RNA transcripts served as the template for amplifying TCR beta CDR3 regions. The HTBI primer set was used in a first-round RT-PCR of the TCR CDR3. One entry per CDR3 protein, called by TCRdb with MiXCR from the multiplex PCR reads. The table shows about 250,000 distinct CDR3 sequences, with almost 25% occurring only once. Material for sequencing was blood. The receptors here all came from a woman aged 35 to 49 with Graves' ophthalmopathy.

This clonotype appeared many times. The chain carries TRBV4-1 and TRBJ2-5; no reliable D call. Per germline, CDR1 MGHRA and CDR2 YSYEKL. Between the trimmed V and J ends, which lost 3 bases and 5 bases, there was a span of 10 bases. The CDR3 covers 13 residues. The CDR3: CASSHVKGETQYF. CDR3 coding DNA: TGCGCCAGCAGCCACGTAAAGGGCGAGACCCAGTACTTC.

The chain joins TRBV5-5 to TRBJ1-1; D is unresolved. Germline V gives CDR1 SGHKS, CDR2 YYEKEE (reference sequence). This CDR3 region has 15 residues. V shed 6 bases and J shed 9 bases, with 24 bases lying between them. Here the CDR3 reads CASNSNGDVISQAFF. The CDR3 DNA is TGTGCCAGCAACTCCAATGGGGATGTGATCTCTCAAGCTTTCTTT.

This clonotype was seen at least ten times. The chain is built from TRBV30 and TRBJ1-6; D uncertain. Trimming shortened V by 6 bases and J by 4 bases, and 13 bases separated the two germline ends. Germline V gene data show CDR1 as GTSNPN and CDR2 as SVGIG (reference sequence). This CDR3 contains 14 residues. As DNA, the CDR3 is TGTGCCTGCAGCGACGGGCAATATAATTCACCCCTCCACTTT. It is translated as CACSDGQYNSPLHF. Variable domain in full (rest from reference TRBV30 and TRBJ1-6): SQTIHQWPATLVQPVGSPLSLECTVEGTSNPNLYWYRQAAGRGLQLLFYSVGIGQISSEVPQNLSASRPQDRQFILSSKKLLLSDSGFYLCACSDGQYNSPLHFGNGTRLTVT.

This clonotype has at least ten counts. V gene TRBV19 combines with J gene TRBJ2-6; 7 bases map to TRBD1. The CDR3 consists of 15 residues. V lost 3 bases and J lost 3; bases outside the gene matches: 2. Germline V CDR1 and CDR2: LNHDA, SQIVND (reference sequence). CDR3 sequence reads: CASSITGVGANVLTF. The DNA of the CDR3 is TGTGCCAGTAGTATCACAGGGGTTGGGGCCAACGTCCTGACTTTC.

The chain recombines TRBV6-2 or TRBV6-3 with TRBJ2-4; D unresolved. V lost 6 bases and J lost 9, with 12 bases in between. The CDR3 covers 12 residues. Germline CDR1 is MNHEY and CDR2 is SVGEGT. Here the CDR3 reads CASSPLGSIQYF. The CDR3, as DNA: TGTGCCAGCAGCCCCCTCGGAAGCATTCAGTACTTC.